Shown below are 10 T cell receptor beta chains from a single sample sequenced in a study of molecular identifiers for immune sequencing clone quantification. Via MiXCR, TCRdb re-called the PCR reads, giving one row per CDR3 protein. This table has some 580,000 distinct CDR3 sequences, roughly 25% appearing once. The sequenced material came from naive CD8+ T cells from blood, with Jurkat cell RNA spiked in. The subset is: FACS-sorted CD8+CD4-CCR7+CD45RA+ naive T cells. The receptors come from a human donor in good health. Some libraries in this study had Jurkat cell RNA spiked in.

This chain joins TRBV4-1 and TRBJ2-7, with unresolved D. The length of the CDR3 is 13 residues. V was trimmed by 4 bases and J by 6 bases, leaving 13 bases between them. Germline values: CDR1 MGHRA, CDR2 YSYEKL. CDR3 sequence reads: CASSPPGDPEQYF. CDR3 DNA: TGCGCCAGCAGCCCCCCGGGTGACCCCGAGCAGTACTTC.

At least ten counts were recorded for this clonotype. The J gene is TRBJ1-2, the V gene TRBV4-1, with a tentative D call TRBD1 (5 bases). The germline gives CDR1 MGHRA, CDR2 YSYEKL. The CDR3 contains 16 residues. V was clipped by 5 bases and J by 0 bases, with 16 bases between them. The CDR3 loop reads CASSGLGHLANYGYTF. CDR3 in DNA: TGCGCCAGCAGCGGACTAGGACATCTTGCTAACTATGGCTACACCTTC.

In DNA form, the CDR3 reads TGTGCCAGCAGCCCCTTGACAGATCCAGGTGGAGCTTTCTTT. Protein sequence: CASSPLTDPGGAFF. This chain links TRBV9 with TRBJ1-1, with D possibly TRBD1 on 5 matching bases. Germline V gene data show CDR1 as SGDLS and CDR2 as YYNGEE. Deletions cut 4 bases from V and 10 bases from J, with 20 bases between. The CDR3 sequence is 14 residues long.

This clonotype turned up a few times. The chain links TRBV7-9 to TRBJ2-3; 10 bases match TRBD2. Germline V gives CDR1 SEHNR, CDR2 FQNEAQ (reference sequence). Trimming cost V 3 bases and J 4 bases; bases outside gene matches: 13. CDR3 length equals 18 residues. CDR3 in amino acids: CASSLAIAGGGHADTQYF. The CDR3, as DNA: TGTGCCAGCAGCTTGGCCATAGCGGGAGGTGGGCACGCAGATACGCAGTATTTT.

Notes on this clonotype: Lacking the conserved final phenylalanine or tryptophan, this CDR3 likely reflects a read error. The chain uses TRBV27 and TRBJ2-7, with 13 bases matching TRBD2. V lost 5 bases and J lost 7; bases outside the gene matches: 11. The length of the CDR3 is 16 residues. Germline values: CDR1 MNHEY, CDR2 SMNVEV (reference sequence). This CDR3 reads CASSHQLAGGPEEQYL. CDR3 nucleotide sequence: TGTGCCAGCAGTCACCAACTAGCGGGAGGGCCGGAAGAGCAGTACCTC.

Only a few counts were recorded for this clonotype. The CDR3 DNA sequence: TGTGCCAGCAGCTCCCCCGCTGGACTAGCAGGAACCGGGGAGCTGTTTTTT. This gives the protein CASSSPAGLAGTGELFF. This chain connects TRBV7-8 to TRBJ2-2; 8 bases agree with TRBD2. Germline V gives CDR1 SGHVS, CDR2 FQNEAQ. The junction had 12 bases not matched to a gene; V was cut back by 4 bases and J by 5 bases. CDR3 length equals 17 residues.

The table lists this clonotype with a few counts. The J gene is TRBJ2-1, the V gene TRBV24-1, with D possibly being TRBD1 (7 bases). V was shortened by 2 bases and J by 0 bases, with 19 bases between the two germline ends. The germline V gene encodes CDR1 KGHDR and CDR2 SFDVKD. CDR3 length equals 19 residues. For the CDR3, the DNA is TGTGCCACCAGTGATTCTTCAGGGGGGTCCTATAGCTCCTACAATGAGCAGTTCTTC. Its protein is CATSDSSGGSYSSYNEQFF.

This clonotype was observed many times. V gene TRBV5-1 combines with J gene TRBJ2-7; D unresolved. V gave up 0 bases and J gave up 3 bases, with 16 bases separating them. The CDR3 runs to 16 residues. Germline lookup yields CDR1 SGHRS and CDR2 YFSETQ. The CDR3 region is CASSLEPASTDYEQYF. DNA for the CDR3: TGCGCCAGCAGCTTGGAACCCGCGAGTACTGACTACGAGCAGTACTTC. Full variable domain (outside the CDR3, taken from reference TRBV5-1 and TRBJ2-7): KAGVTQTPRYLIKTRGQQVTLSCSPISGHRSVSWYQQTPGQGLQFLFEYFSETQRNKGNFPGRFSGRQFSNSRSEMNVSTLELGDSALYLCASSLEPASTDYEQYFGPGTRLTVT.

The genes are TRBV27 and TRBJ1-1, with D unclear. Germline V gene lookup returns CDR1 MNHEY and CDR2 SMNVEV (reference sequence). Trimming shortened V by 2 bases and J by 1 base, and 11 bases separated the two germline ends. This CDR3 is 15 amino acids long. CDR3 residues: CASSLGVGGNTEAFF. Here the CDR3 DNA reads TGTGCCAGCAGTTTAGGCGTAGGAGGGAACACTGAAGCTTTCTTT.

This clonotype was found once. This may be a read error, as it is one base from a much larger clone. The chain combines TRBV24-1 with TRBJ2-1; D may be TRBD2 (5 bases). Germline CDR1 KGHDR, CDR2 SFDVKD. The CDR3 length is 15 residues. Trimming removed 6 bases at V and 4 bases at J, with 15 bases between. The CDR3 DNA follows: TGTGCCACCAGTCATAAGACTACCACTTACAATGAGCAGTTCTTC. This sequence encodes CATSHKTTTYNEQFF.